The clone carrying this T cell receptor (beta chain) came up a few times. Its specificity is unknown. Trimming stripped 0 bases from V and 0 bases from J, with 11 bases between. The CDR3 runs to 16 residues. Germline values: CDR1 SGDLS, CDR2 YYNGEE. Averaging around 120 mL, one heparinised blood draw came from each individual donor. CD4+ naive, central memory, regulatory and stem cell-like memory cells were sorted via CD45RO/CCR7/CD25/CD127/CD95/CD27. This specimen belongs to a study of beta chain features in type 1 diabetes. Whole-study findings and limits: Researchers reported that naive, central memory and Treg TCRB repertoires appeared more similar in patients than in healthy donors. Equally in patients and controls, PCR might preferentially amplify shorter templates.

Of the isolated RNA, all was reverse transcribed, and so the sequenced material was expressed TCRB transcripts. Libraries were prepared by immunoSEQ multiplex PCR; TCRdb keeps only in-frame clonotypes and omits some of them. The sample carries about 290,000 clones, under 8.5% recorded once. Sequenced material: central memory CD4+ T cells from blood. V usage is TRBV9 and J usage is TRBJ2-3, with D possibly matching TRBD1 (6 bases). The sequence was collected from a woman younger than 30 in good health. DNA of the CDR3: TGTGCCAGCAGCGTAGATGGACAGATTAGCACAGATACGCAGTATTTT. This gives the protein CASSVDGQISTDTQYF.